This T cell receptor beta chain was captured in a study of T cell clones after liver transplantation. Study-level findings and limits: In two subjects, few donor cells limited the measurable donor-reactive repertoire.

In the case of this clone: The antigen is unknown.

The assay was immunoSEQ multiplex PCR, and TCRdb's table has in-frame clones only and misses some. The sample carries roughly 80,000 clones, approximately 87% recorded once. This specimen consisted of CD4+ T cells from blood, obtained at the 22-month timepoint. The TCR comes from a human patient who received a liver transplant. Some T cells may possibly be graft donor cells.

DNA for the CDR3: TGTGCCAGCAGTTCTTTTAGGGCTGAAGCTTTCTTT. It specifies CASSSFRAEAFF. The genes are TRBV2 and TRBJ1-1; D not certain. CDR3 length equals 12 residues. Germline V gene sequence: CDR1 SNHLY, CDR2 FYNNEI. V was clipped by 5 bases and J by 6 bases, with 10 bases between them.